The present entry profiles one TCR beta chain with its context. The data belong to a study of blood T cell repertoires in COVID-19. About the study: Acute and convalescent COVID-19 specimens originated in the United States, Italy and Spain. T cells, B-cell-depleted T cells, or PBMCs provided the cDNA or gDNA that served as material.

Trimming took off 5 bases at V and 7 bases at J, with 12 bases between the two ends. Germline CDR1 and CDR2: LGHNA and YNFKEQ. CDR3 length: 12 amino acids. TCRdb keeps only in-frame clones here, not all; method: immunoSEQ multiplex PCR. Altogether some 60,000 clones are present, about 87% being singletons, with the ten largest covering about 0.93%. This rearrangement joins TRBV4-2 to TRBJ2-7, with a tentative D call TRBD2 (5 bases). The receptor was derived from a man aged 65-85 years with acute or convalescent COVID-19. Sequencing used peripheral blood. CDR3 in amino acids: CASSFLAGEQYF. In DNA form, the CDR3 reads TGTGCCAGCAGCTTCCTAGCTGGGGAGCAGTACTTC.